The source of this TCR beta chain is a study of T cell responses to AZD1222 COVID-19 vaccine. Study at large: Both about-4-week and about-12-week second-dose recipients were combined.

Study-level findings and limits: When two AZD1222 doses had been given, Spike-specific TCR breadth and depth rose. Among the donors, most were white British and more were female, and clonal diversity was possibly underestimated. Targets within unmutated variant regions were reportedly found for nearly half of spike-specific TCRs.

Worth noting for this clone: Antigen: not known.

Clones were sequenced by immunoSEQ multiplex PCR, and TCRdb holds only the in-frame ones, with some missing. This table has about 98,000 clones, 85% to 90% appearing once. The CDR3 runs 16 residues. V shed 3 bases and J 0 bases; nucleotides not matched to a gene: 8. Germline CDR1 is SGHNT and CDR2 is YYREEE (reference sequence). The TCR comes from an adult in good health. The source was peripheral blood, collected on day 0 of AZD1222 vaccination. The rearrangement links TRBV5-4 to TRBJ1-1; 7 nucleotides line up with TRBD1. This chain's CDR3 is CASSSGGQLMNTEAFF. The CDR3 DNA is TGTGCCAGCAGCTCGGGGGGACAGTTAATGAACACTGAAGCTTTCTTT. Drawing the rest from reference TRBV5-4 and TRBJ1-1, the complete variable domain is ETGVTQSPTHLIKTRGQQVTLRCSSQSGHNTVSWYQQALGQGPQFIFQYYREEENGRGNFPPRFSGLQFPNYSSELNVNALELDDSALYLCASSSGGQLMNTEAFFGQGTRLTVV.